This T cell receptor (beta chain) was observed in a study of a mutant IDH1 vaccine in newly diagnosed glioma. Measured with immunoSEQ multiplex PCR; TCRdb has only the in-frame clones, and not every one. Here the sample spans tens of thousands of clones, roughly 82% being singletons. The CDR3 contains 15 residues. The trim removed 0 bases at V and 8 bases at J, leaving 5 bases unmatched. Germline V lookup: CDR1 MRHNA, CDR2 SNTAGT. As for this clone: The antigen is unknown.

Time point meaning: week 5, during vaccination. Vaccinated patients received 300 ug of mutant IDH1 20-mer peptide per dose, with topical imiquimod. The receptor comes from a woman in her late teens or twenties with glioma. Some clones in this sample may be carry-over from other donors' samples. The sample here was PBMCs, taken from a glioma patient whose treatment included an IDH1 peptide vaccine. V is TRBV6-4 and J is TRBJ2-1; 9 bases agree with TRBD1. Written as DNA, the CDR3 is TGTGCCAGCAGTGACTCCTTTGACAGGGGGGATGAGCAGTTCTTC. Its protein is CASSDSFDRGDEQFF.